A selection of T cell receptor beta chains follows, all from one sample in a study of OX40 agonist ivuxolimab in advanced cancers. The data were produced by immunoSEQ multiplex PCR, yet TCRdb's version contains in-frame clones alone and is incomplete. Of 60,000 or so clones detected, roughly 88% appear once; the ten largest clones hold 4.8%. Source: CD4+ or CD8+ T cells sorted from blood, taken in a trial of the OX40 agonist ivuxolimab. Source of these receptors: an adult with an advanced solid tumor such as melanoma, head and neck, liver or kidney cancer. The CDR3 runs from the conserved cysteine through the conserved F or W. The D gene is left open where the match is weak. Size tells how often a clone was seen (once, few, many) or the class of an expanded clone, and some rows leave it out.

-	TRBV10-1	TRBJ2-3	TRBD2	CASSASGLRADTQYF	TGCGCCAGCAGTGCTAGCGGCCTCCGGGCAGATACGCAGTATTTT
-	TRBV11-3	TRBJ2-2	-	CASSRDTTSDAGELFF	TGTGCCAGCAGCCGAGACACAACTTCAGACGCCGGGGAGCTGTTTTTT
few	TRBV7-6	TRBJ2-3	-	CASSLAGSSDTQYF	TGTGCCAGCAGCTTAGCGGGTAGTTCAGATACGCAGTATTTT
-	TRBV2	TRBJ1-5	-	CASRDGNQPQHF	TGTGCCAGCAGAGACGGCAATCAGCCCCAGCATTTT
-	TRBV19	TRBJ1-1	-	CASSIGGTPLPEAFF	TGTGCCAGTAGTATAGGGGGGACACCCCTTCCTGAAGCTTTCTTT
once	TRBV29-1	TRBJ2-1	TRBD2	CSVMERRLAGADEQFF	TGCAGCGTGATGGAACGAAGGCTAGCGGGAGCCGATGAGCAGTTCTTC
-	TRBV29-1	TRBJ2-1	TRBD2	CSVEGLAGEVVIF	TGCAGCGTTGAAGGACTAGCGGGGGAGGTGGTAATCTTC
-	TRBV4-1	TRBJ2-5	TRBD2	CASPGSSGSGYQETQYF	TGCGCCAGCCCCGGGTCTAGCGGGAGCGGGTACCAAGAGACCCAGTACTTC
-	TRBV9	TRBJ2-3	TRBD2	CASSVGSGRISDTQYF	TGTGCCAGCAGCGTAGGGAGCGGGAGAATCTCAGATACGCAGTATTTT
-	TRBV2	TRBJ2-3	-	CASPTRVSSTDTQYF	TGTGCCAGCCCCACCAGGGTCTCTAGCACAGATACGCAGTATTTT
-	TRBV2	TRBJ2-3	-	CASSGSPGVDTQYF	TGTGCCAGCAGTGGAAGTCCGGGAGTAGATACGCAGTATTTT
-	TRBV7-3	TRBJ2-7	-	CASSLVPYEQYF	TGTGCCAGCAGCTTAGTCCCCTACGAGCAGTACTTC